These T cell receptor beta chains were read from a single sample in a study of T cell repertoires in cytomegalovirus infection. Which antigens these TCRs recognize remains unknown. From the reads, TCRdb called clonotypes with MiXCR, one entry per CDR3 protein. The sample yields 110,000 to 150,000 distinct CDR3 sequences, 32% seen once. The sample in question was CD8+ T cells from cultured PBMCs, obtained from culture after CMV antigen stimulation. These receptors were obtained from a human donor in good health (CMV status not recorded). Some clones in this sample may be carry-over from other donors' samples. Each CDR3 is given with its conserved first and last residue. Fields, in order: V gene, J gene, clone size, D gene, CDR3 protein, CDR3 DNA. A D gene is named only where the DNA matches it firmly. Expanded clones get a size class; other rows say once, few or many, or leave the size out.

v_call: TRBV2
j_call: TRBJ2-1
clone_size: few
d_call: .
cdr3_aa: CARTEGRGQFF
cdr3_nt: TGTGCCAGAACCGAGGGGCGAGGGCAGTTCTTC

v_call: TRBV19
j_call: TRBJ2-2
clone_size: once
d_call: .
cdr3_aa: CATATGMDTGELFF
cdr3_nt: TGTGCCACCGCAACAGGGATGGACACCGGGGAGCTGTTTTTT

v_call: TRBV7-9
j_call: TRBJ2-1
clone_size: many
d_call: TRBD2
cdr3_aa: CASSRPGLAVGNEQFF
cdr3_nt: TGTGCCAGCAGCCGCCCGGGACTAGCGGTCGGCAATGAGCAGTTCTTC

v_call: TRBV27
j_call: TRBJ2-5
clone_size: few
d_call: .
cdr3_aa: CASSLLGGRQETQYF
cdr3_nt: TGTGCCAGCAGTTTATTGGGGGGGCGCCAAGAGACCCAGTACTTC

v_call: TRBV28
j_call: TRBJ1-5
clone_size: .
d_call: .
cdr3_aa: CASSDQGNQPQHF
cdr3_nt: TGTGCCAGCAGTGATCAAGGCAATCAGCCCCAGCATTTT

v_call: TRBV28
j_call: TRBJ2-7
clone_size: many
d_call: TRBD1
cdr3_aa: CASSAVRGLYEQYF
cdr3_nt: TGTGCCAGCAGCGCCGTCAGGGGGCTGTACGAGCAGTACTTC

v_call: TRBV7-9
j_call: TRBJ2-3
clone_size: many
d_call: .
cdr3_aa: CASSFDTDTQYF
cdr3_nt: TGTGCCAGCAGCTTTGACACAGATACGCAGTATTTT

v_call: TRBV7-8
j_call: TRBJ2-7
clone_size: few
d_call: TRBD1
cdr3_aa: CASRPGTGGSYEQYF
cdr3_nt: TGTGCCAGCAGACCCGGGACAGGAGGATCCTACGAGCAGTACTTC

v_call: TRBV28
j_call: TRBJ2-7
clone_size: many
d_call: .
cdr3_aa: CASSFYDSEYEQYF
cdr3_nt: TGTGCCAGCAGTTTTTATGACAGCGAATACGAGCAGTACTTC

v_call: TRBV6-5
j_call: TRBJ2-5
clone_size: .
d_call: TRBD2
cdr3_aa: CASSYDTSGGFQETQYF
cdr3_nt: TGTGCCAGCAGTTACGATACTAGCGGGGGGTTCCAAGAGACCCAGTACTTC

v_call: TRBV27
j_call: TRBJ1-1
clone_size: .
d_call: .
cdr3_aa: CASSSLGNTEAFF
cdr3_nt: TGTGCCAGCAGCTCACTTGGTAACACTGAAGCTTTCTTT

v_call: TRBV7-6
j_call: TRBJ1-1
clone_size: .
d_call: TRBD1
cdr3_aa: CANSPTMDRDTEAFF
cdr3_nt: TGTGCCAACAGCCCGACGATGGACAGGGACACTGAAGCTTTCTTT

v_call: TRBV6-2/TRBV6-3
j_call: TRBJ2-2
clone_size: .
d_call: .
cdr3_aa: CASSYLRLGQGGTGELFF
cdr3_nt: TGTGCCAGCAGTTACCTCCGACTGGGGCAGGGTGGCACCGGGGAGCTGTTTTTT

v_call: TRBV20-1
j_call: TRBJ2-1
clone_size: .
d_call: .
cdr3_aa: CSARKRSDNEQFF
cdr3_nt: TGCAGTGCTAGAAAGAGATCTGACAATGAGCAGTTCTTC

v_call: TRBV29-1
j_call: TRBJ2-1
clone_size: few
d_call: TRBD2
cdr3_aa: CSVLGTSGGRNNEQFF
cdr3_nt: TGCAGCGTCCTCGGGACTAGCGGGGGGAGAAACAATGAGCAGTTCTTC

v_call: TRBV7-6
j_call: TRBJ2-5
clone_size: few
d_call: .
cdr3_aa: CASSFSPGEETQYF
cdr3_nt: TGTGCCAGCAGCTTTTCCCCGGGGGAGGAGACCCAGTACTTC

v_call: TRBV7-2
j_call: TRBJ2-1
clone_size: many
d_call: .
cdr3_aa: CASSLPPWNEQFF
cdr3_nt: TGTGCCAGCAGCCTCCCGCCCTGGAATGAGCAGTTCTTC

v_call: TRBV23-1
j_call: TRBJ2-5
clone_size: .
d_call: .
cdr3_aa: CASSQVAEETQYF
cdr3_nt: TGCGCCAGCAGTCAAGTCGCAGAAGAGACCCAGTACTTC

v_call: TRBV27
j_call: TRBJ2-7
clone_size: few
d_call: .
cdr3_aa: CASSLSRGSYEQYF
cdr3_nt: TGTGCCAGCAGTTTATCCCGAGGGTCCTACGAGCAGTACTTC

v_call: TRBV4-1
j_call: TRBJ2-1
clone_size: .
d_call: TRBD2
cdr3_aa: CASSHRLAGANEQFF
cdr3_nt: TGCGCCAGCAGCCACAGACTAGCGGGGGCCAATGAGCAGTTCTTC

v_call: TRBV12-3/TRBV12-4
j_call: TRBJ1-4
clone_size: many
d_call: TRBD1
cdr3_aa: CASSFSGQGAKLFF
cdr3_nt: TGTGCCAGCAGTTTCTCCGGACAGGGGGCGAAACTGTTTTTT

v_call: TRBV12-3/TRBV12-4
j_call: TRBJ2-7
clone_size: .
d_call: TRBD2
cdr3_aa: CASRVRGESYEQYF
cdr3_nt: TGTGCCAGCAGAGTACGGGGGGAATCCTACGAGCAGTACTTC

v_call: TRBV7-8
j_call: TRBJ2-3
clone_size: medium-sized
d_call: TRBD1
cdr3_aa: CASSSLTGGVRTDTQYF
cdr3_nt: TGTGCCAGCAGCTCCTTGACAGGGGGCGTCCGCACAGATACGCAGTATTTT

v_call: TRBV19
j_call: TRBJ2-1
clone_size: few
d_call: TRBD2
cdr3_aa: CASSLAGGPRNEQFF
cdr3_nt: TGTGCCAGTAGCCTAGCGGGGGGGCCAAGGAATGAGCAGTTCTTC